This record concerns one TCR beta chain sequence. The antigen remains unidentified. Trimming removed 4 bases from V and 6 bases from J; junction bases left unmatched: 7. Germline CDR1 LGHDT, CDR2 YNNKEL (reference sequence). This CDR3 region has 15 residues. Through a sample-barcoded 5' primer and a J-beta primer mix, a second PCR was run for roughly 7 to 11 cycles. Via MiXCR, TCRdb re-called the 5' RACE reads, giving one row per CDR3 protein. The sample carries 1.5 million or so distinct CDR3 sequences, 40% to 50% recorded once. These data belong to a study of blood T cells in healthy people across ages. Study results and caveats: Both naive CD4+ cell counts and diversity were greater in long-lived donors than in aged donors.

Material for sequencing was blood. The rearrangement links TRBV3-1 to TRBJ2-1, with 9 bases aligning to TRBD1. The clonotype was recovered from a woman under 30 in good health. CDR3 coding DNA: TGTGCCAGCAGCCCGGACAGGGGAGTAAGCAATGAGCAGTTCTTC. Protein sequence: CASSPDRGVSNEQFF.